This TCR beta chain was identified in a study of blood T cells in healthy people across ages. The study, taken as a whole, reports: Investigators viewed diversity estimates from one million T cells as underestimates, the study reported.

V lost 0 bases and J 3 bases, leaving 11 bases between the germline ends. Germline V CDR1 and CDR2: MGHRA, YSYEKL. The CDR3 is 15 amino acids. A second PCR, run for roughly 6 to 11 cycles, used a sample-barcoded 5' primer plus a J-beta primer mix. Every cDNA molecule carried a tag from a template-switch adaptor bearing 12 random nucleotides. TCRdb used MiXCR to reprocess the 5' RACE reads, holding one entry per CDR3 protein. Among about 1.4 million distinct CDR3 sequences listed, around 59% were seen once. In the case of this clonotype: The antigen is undetermined.

Researchers isolated at least 6.5 million PBMCs per sample. The sequence came from a man aged 18-30 years in good health. The V gene is TRBV4-1, the J gene TRBJ1-1; the D gene is possibly TRBD1 (5 bases). The sample taken for sequencing was blood. Here the CDR3 reads CASSQEVRAYTEAFF. Written as DNA, the CDR3 is TGCGCCAGCAGCCAAGAAGTCAGGGCGTACACTGAAGCTTTCTTT.